This TCR beta chain was sequenced in a study of shared clonotypes between healthy human individuals. As for the study in general: There were three CD4 naive, three CD4 memory, two CD8 naive and one CD8 memory plates per donor. Regarding the study as a whole: In the sorted subsets, rarefaction showed sequencing was incomplete despite large depth.

Original analysis: ImmunoSEQ output held junction-only sequences without quality scores, so filtering differed. Method: immunoSEQ multiplex PCR; TCRdb's copy keeps in-frame clones and lacks some. D and trimming come from the DNA, and the V and J calls and clone size come from that table. The table includes about 580,000 clones, 95% to 98% detected once. CD8 cells classed as naive were CD45RO-negative and positively selected for CCR7, excluding terminally differentiated effector memory CD45RA+ cells. Every contributor of samples was a Caucasian grown-up residing in Nashville, Tennessee. The CDR3 contains 16 residues. With 5 bases clipped from V and 2 bases from J, the junction kept 6 bases outside the gene matches. Per the germline V gene, CDR1 is SGHAT and CDR2 is FQNNGV. In the case of this clone: Its antigen is not known.

The sequence came from a man aged 25-45 years in good health. This chain joins TRBV11-2 and TRBJ2-7, with 13 bases identical to TRBD2. Sequenced: naive CD8+ T cells sorted from blood. The DNA of the CDR3 is TGTGCCAGCAGCGGTACCGGGACTAGCGGGACCTACGAGCAGTACTTC. It specifies CASSGTGTSGTYEQYF.